This T cell receptor beta chain was captured by sequencing in a study of vaccination and CD4 T cells after COVID-19. The CDR3 has 14 residues. Germline CDR1 reads SGHTA; CDR2 reads FQGNSA. V was clipped by 3 bases and J by 4 bases; unmatched bases: 6. Cultured CD4+ T-cell DNA underwent Oncomine TCR Beta short-read sequencing. Using its own MiXCR run on the PCR reads, TCRdb lists one record per CDR3 protein. This table has some 7,400 distinct CDR3 sequences, about 46% appearing once. Indicated treatment: approximately nine-day PBMC culture with coronavirus spike peptide pools or control peptides (ViraFEST assay). This clonotype has just a few counts. Its target is not known.

The chain is built from TRBV7-2 and TRBJ2-7; 7 bases map to TRBD2. The sequence derives from a human donor who had recovered from COVID-19. Input material: CD4+ T cells from blood, cultured in vitro. This CDR3 reads CASSFPGGRYEQYF. DNA of the CDR3: TGTGCCAGCAGCTTCCCCGGGGGGAGGTACGAGCAGTACTTC.